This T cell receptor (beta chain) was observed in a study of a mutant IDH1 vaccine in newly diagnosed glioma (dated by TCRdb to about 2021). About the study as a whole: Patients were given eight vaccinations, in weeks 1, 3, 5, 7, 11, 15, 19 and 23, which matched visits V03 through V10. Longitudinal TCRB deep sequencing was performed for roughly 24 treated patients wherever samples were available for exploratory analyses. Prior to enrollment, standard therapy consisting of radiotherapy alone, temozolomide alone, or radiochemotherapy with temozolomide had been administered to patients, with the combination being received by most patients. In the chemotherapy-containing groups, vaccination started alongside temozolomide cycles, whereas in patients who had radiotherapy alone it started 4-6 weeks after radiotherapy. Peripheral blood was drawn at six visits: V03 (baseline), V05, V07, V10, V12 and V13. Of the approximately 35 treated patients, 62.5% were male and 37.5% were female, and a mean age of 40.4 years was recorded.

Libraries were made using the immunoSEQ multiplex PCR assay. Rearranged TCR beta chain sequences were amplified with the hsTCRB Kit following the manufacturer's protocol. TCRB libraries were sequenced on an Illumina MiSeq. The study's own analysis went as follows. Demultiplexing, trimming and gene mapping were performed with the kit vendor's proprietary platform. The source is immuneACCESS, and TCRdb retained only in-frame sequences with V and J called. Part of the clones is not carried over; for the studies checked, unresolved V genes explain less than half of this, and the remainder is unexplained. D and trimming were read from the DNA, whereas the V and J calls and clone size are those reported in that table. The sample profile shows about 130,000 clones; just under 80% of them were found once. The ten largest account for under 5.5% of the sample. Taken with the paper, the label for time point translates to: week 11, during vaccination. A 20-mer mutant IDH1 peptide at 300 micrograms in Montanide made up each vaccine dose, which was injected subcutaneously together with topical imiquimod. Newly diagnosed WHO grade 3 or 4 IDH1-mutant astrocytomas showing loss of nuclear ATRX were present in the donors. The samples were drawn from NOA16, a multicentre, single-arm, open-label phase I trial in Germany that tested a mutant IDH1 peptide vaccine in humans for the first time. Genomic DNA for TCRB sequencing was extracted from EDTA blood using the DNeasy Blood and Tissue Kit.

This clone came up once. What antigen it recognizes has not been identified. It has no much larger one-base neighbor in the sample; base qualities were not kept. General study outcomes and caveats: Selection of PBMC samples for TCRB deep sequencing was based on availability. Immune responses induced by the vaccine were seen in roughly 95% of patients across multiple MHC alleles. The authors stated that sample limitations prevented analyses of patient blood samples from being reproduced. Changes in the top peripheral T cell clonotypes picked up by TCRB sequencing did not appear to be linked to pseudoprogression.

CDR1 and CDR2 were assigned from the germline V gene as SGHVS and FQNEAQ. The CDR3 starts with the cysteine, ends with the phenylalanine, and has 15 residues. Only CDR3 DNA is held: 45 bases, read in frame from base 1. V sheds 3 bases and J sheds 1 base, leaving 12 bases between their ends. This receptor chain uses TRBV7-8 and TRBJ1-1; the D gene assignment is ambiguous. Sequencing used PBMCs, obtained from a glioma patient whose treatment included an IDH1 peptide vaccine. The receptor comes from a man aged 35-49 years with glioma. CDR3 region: CASSFPGRPNTEAFF. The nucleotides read TGTGCCAGCAGCTTTCCCGGCAGGCCGAACACTGAAGCTTTCTTT.